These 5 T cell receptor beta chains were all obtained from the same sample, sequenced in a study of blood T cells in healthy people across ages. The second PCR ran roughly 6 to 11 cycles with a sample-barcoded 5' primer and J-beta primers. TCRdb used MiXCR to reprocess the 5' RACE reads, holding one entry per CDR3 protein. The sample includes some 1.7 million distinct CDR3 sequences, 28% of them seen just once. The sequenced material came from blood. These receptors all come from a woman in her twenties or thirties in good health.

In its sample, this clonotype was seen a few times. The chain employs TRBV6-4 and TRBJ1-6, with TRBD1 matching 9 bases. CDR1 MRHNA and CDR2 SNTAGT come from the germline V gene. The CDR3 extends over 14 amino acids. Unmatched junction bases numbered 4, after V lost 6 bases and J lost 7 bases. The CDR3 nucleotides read TGTGCCAGCAGCGAAGGGACAGGGAATTCACCCCTCCACTTT. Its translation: CASSEGTGNSPLHF.

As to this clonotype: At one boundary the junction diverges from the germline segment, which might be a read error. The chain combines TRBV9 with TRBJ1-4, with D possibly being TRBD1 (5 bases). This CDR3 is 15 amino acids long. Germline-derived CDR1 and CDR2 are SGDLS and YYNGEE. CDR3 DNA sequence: TGTGCCAGCAGCGCGGGCAGGGAACCTAATGAAAAACCGTTTTTT. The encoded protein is CASSAGREPNEKPFF.

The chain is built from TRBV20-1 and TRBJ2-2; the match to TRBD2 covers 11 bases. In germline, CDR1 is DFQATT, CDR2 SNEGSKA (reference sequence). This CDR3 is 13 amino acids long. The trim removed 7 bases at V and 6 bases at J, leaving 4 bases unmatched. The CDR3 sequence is CSVAGGRAGELFF. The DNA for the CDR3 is TGCAGTGTAGCGGGGGGGCGTGCCGGGGAGCTGTTTTTT.

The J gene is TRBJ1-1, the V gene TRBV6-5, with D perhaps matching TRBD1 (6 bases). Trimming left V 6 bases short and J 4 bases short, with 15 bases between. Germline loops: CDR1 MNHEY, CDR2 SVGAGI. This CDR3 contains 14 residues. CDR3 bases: TGTGCCAGCAGAAGATACAGGGAGAGCACTGAAGCTTTCTTT. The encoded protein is CASRRYRESTEAFF.

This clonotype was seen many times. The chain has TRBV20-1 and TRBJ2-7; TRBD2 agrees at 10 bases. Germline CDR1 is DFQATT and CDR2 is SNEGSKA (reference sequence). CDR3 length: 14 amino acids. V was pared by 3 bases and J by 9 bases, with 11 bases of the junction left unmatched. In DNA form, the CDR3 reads TGCAGTGCTAGGAAACTAGCGGGACCTCTTAGGCAGTACTTC. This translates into CSARKLAGPLRQYF.